The 22 T cell receptor beta chains in this list originate from one sample, sequenced in a study of cytomegalovirus exposure and HLA in healthy donors. TCRdb keeps only in-frame clones here, not all; method: immunoSEQ multiplex PCR. This sample has fewer than 70,000 clones, with around 90% found just once. Material: PBMCs. The origin of the receptors is a man between 18 and 29 years old in good health and CMV-seronegative.

J is TRBJ2-2 and V is TRBV5-4; 13 positions match TRBD2. J lost 5 bases, V lost 2 bases, and 6 bases had no gene match. The CDR3 has 17 residues. CDR1 and CDR2 from the germline V gene are SGHNT and YYREEE (reference sequence). The CDR3 nucleotides are TGTGCCAGCAGCTTAGGGGGACTAGCGGGATTTACCGGGGAGCTGTTTTTT. It translates to CASSLGGLAGFTGELFF. Full variable domain (rest looked up from reference TRBV5-4 and TRBJ2-2): ETGVTQSPTHLIKTRGQQVTLRCSSQSGHNTVSWYQQALGQGPQFIFQYYREEENGRGNFPPRFSGLQFPNYSSELNVNALELDDSALYLCASSLGGLAGFTGELFFGEGSRLTVL.

This clone has only a few counts. The chain has TRBV2 and TRBJ1-5; 9 bases agree with TRBD1. V lost 4 bases, J lost 7 bases, and 2 bases stayed unmatched. CDR1 and CDR2 from the germline V gene are SNHLY and FYNNEI. The CDR3 is made up of 13 amino acids. The CDR3 nucleotides are TGTGCCAGCAGTGGCACAGGGGGCCAGCCCCAGCATTTT. Its protein is CASSGTGGQPQHF.

This rearrangement joins TRBV19 to TRBJ1-2, with a possible D match to TRBD1 (6 bases). Trimming pared 5 bases from V and 6 bases from J, leaving 19 bases between. The germline CDR1 and CDR2 sequences are LNHDA and SQIVND (reference sequence). The length of the CDR3 is 15 residues. The CDR3 coding sequence is TGTGCCAGTAGTCCACAGGACAGTCTCTACGATGGCTACACCTTC. Translating gives CASSPQDSLYDGYTF.

The V gene is TRBV19, the J gene TRBJ1-2; the match to TRBD1 covers 8 bases. The CDR3 is 16 amino acids. Per germline, CDR1 LNHDA and CDR2 SQIVND (reference sequence). V was pared by 0 bases and J by 6 bases, with 9 bases of the junction left unmatched. CDR3 nucleotide sequence: TGTGCCAGTAGTATAGATCATGCAGGGGGCGCCGATGGCTACACCTTC. Protein product: CASSIDHAGGADGYTF.

The rearrangement links TRBV18 to TRBJ1-4, with TRBD1 matching 8 bases. This CDR3 is 17 amino acids long. Per the germline V gene, CDR1 is KGHSH and CDR2 is LQKENI. V was clipped by 4 bases and J by 0 bases; unmatched bases: 7. The CDR3 region is CASSQGQGSATNEKLFF. DNA of the CDR3: TGTGCCAGCTCACAAGGACAGGGAAGTGCAACTAATGAAAAACTGTTTTTT. Complete variable domain (other parts from reference TRBV18 and TRBJ1-4): NAGVMQNPRHLVRRRGQEARLRCSPMKGHSHVYWYRQLPEEGLKFMVYLQKENIIDESGMPKERFSAEFPKEGPSILRIQQVVRGDSAAYFCASSQGQGSATNEKLFFGSGTQLSVL.

The chain combines TRBV2 with TRBJ2-2; 8 bases match TRBD2. The J segment lost 4 bases and the V segment lost 8 bases, leaving 9 bases of the junction unmatched. Germline values: CDR1 SNHLY, CDR2 FYNNEI. There are 15 residues in the CDR3. The CDR3 bases are TGTGCCAGCCGGGGGGGTGTCGGTCCCACCGGGGAGCTGTTTTTT. As protein: CASRGGVGPTGELFF.

In its sample, this clone was seen a few times. The V call is TRBV10-1, the J call TRBJ2-3; a weak D match, TRBD2 (6 bases). Germline values: CDR1 WNHNN, CDR2 SYGVQD (reference sequence). CDR3 size: 14 residues. Trimming took 0 bases from V and 5 from J, leaving 9 bases between them. CDR3 residues: CASSESGRKDTQYF. As DNA, the CDR3 is TGCGCCAGCAGTGAGTCTGGGAGGAAAGATACGCAGTATTTT.

The table lists this clone with a count of one. The chain's CDR3 is CSAGRETQYF. The CDR3 DNA reads as TGCAGCGCGGGGAGGGAGACCCAGTACTTC. The J gene is TRBJ2-5, the V gene TRBV29-1, with D perhaps matching TRBD2 (6 bases). The CDR3 runs to 10 residues. Trimming pared 7 bases from V and 5 bases from J, leaving 8 bases between. Germline loops: CDR1 SQVTM, CDR2 ANQGSEA.

The chain combines TRBV6-1 with TRBJ1-3; D is possibly TRBD1 (6 bases). This CDR3 has 16 amino acids. Germline V gene data show CDR1 as MNHNS and CDR2 as SASEGT. The germline V and J ends were trimmed by 0 bases and 3 bases, with 12 bases remaining between them. The CDR3 DNA reads TGTGCCAGCAGTGAAGCGAACAGGGTTGGTGGAAACACCATATATTTT. Its protein is CASSEANRVGGNTIYF.

The chain links TRBV11-3 to TRBJ1-2; D remains unclear. The CDR3 runs 13 residues. Germline CDR1 and CDR2: SGHNT and YENEEA. Trimming stripped 1 base from V and 3 bases from J, with 6 bases between. The CDR3: CASSLVRDYGYTF. The CDR3 DNA reads as TGTGCCAGCAGCTTAGTGAGGGACTATGGCTACACCTTC.

The genes are TRBV5-4 and TRBJ2-7; tentatively, D is TRBD1 (6 bases). The CDR3 extends over 14 amino acids. Germline V CDR1 and CDR2: SGHNT, YYREEE (reference sequence). V lost 0 bases to trimming and J lost 2 bases, with 9 bases between them. The CDR3 loop reads CASSLEQGPYEQYF. Written as DNA, the CDR3 is TGTGCCAGCAGCTTGGAACAGGGCCCCTACGAGCAGTACTTC.

This sequence joins TRBV9 and TRBJ2-3; the match to TRBD2 covers 8 bases. The CDR3 totals 16 residues. Germline CDR1 SGDLS, CDR2 YYNGEE. V was clipped by 1 base and J by 2 bases; unmatched bases: 6. The CDR3 is CASSVWDSGNTDTQYF. CDR3 coding DNA: TGTGCCAGCAGCGTATGGGATAGCGGGAACACAGATACGCAGTATTTT.

V usage is TRBV23-1 and J usage is TRBJ2-7; 14 bases fit TRBD2. TRBV23-1 is treated as an ORF (open reading frame) with a function not yet certain. This CDR3 is built from 18 residues. After removal of 3 bases from V and 3 bases from J, the junction contained 10 bases not matched to a gene. The CDR3 is CASSQTGTSGRINYEQYF. In DNA form, the CDR3 reads TGCGCCAGCAGTCAGACCGGGACTAGCGGGAGAATAAACTACGAGCAGTACTTC.

The rearrangement uses TRBV4-1 and TRBJ1-5; D unclear. The ends were cut back, 1 base at V and 2 bases at J, with 6 bases in the middle. This CDR3 has 14 amino acids. Germline CDR1 and CDR2: MGHRA and YSYEKL. DNA of the CDR3: TGCGCCAGCAGCCAAGCCCCAGGCAATCAGCCCCAGCATTTT. This encodes CASSQAPGNQPQHF.

The DNA for the CDR3 is TGCGCCAGCAGCTCTAACCCTAGCGGGGCGAACACAGATACGCAGTATTTT. This sequence encodes CASSSNPSGANTDTQYF. The J gene is TRBJ2-3, the V gene TRBV5-1; 9 bases match TRBD2. CDR3 length: 17 residues. Trimming cost V 3 bases and J 2 bases; bases outside gene matches: 10. CDR1 SGHRS and CDR2 YFSETQ come from the germline V gene.

CDR3 sequence reads: CASTGGTPISYNEQFF. The CDR3 nucleotides read TGTGCCAGCACCGGGGGGACACCTATCTCCTACAATGAGCAGTTCTTC. The chain links TRBV2 to TRBJ2-1, with a possible D match to TRBD2 (7 bases). This CDR3 contains 16 residues. V dropped 7 bases and J dropped 0 bases, with 16 bases sitting between them. CDR1 and CDR2 (germline): SNHLY, FYNNEI.

The J gene is TRBJ1-4, the V gene TRBV18, with TRBD1 matching 9 bases. V shed 0 bases and J 8 bases; nucleotides not matched to a gene: 7. The germline V gene encodes CDR1 KGHSH and CDR2 LQKENI. CDR3 length: 16 residues. The CDR3 nucleotides read TGTGCCAGCTCACCACCCCGACAGGGGGGATCGGAAAAACTGTTTTTT. Its protein is CASSPPRQGGSEKLFF.

This CDR3 reads CASSDIQGATNTEAFF. The CDR3 region has the DNA TGTGCCAGCAGTGATATACAGGGGGCGACGAACACTGAAGCTTTCTTT. The rearrangement uses TRBV25-1 and TRBJ1-1; TRBD1 aligns across 9 bases. Per germline, CDR1 MGHDK and CDR2 SYGVNS. CDR3 length equals 16 residues. V dropped 3 bases and J dropped 1; count of bases not matched to a gene: 6.

The chain recombines TRBV10-1 with TRBJ2-5; TRBD2 matches 10 bases. The V and J ends lost 0 bases and 5 bases, in that order; junction bases with no gene match: 0. CDR1 is WNHNN and CDR2 is SYGVQD in the germline V gene (reference sequence). CDR3 size: 14 residues. CDR3 residues: CASSESSGRETQYF. The DNA for the CDR3 is TGCGCCAGCAGTGAGTCTAGCGGGAGGGAGACCCAGTACTTC.

This chain links TRBV10-1 with TRBJ1-1; D possibly corresponds to TRBD1 (6 bases). CDR1 is WNHNN and CDR2 is SYGVQD in the germline V gene (reference sequence). The CDR3 is 13 amino acids. Trimming removed 5 bases from V and 4 bases from J, with 11 bases in between. The CDR3 DNA reads TGCGCCAGCAGTTTACAGGGAAGCACTGAAGCTTTCTTT. Its translation: CASSLQGSTEAFF.

The V call is TRBV7-9, the J call TRBJ1-3; 7 bases are shared with TRBD1. The CDR3 is 16 residues long. The trim removed 5 bases at V and 0 bases at J, leaving 7 bases unmatched. In germline, CDR1 is SEHNR, CDR2 FQNEAQ (reference sequence). CDR3 sequence reads: CASSLGQPNSGNTIYF. DNA for the CDR3: TGTGCCAGCAGCCTGGGACAGCCCAACTCTGGAAACACCATATATTTT.

This chain links TRBV10-1 with TRBJ2-6; a possible D gene is TRBD2 (6 bases). CDR3 length: 15 amino acids. V was clipped by 5 bases and J by 4 bases, with 12 bases between them. Germline CDR1 is WNHNN and CDR2 is SYGVQD (reference sequence). CDR3 in amino acids: CASSPGGTGANVLTF. The CDR3, as DNA: TGCGCCAGCAGTCCCGGGGGTACCGGGGCCAACGTCCTGACTTTC.